This entry describes one T cell receptor beta chain. The antigen remains unidentified. A single record per CDR3 protein comes from TCRdb applying MiXCR to the reads. The sample holds tens of thousands of distinct CDR3 sequences, 33% seen once. The data were taken from a study of T cell repertoires in cytomegalovirus infection. Turning to the study itself: It can be stated that public TCR beta signatures indicated CMV infection as well as a matching HLA type.

Germline V gene sequence: CDR1 LNHDA, CDR2 SQIVND (reference sequence). The CDR3 extends over 17 amino acids. V lost 0 bases, J lost 4 bases, and 7 bases stayed unmatched. This chain connects TRBV19 to TRBJ2-1, with 9 bases that match TRBD1. Sequencing used PBMCs, sequenced either directly or after in vitro stimulation (not recorded which). This sequence was found in a human donor in good health (CMV status not recorded). Some clones in this sample may be carry-over from other donors' samples. CDR3 coding DNA: TGTGCCAGTAGTATAGACCCACAGGGGGCAGGGTACAATGAGCAGTTCTTC. This gives the protein CASSIDPQGAGYNEQFF.